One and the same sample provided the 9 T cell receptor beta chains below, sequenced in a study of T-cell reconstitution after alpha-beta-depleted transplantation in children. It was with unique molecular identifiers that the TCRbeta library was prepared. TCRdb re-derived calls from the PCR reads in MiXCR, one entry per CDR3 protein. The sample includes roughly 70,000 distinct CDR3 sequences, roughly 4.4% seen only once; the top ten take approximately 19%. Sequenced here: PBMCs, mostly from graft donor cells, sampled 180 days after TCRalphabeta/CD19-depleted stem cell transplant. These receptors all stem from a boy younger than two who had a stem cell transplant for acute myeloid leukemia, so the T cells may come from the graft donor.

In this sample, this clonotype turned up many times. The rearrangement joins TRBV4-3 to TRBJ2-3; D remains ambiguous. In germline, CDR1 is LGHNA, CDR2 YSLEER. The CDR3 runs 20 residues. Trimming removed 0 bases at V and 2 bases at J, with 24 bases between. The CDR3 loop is CASSQDCVAKRFKHTDTQYF. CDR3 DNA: TGCGCCAGCAGCCAAGATTGTGTAGCCAAACGTTTCAAACACACAGATACGCAGTATTTT.

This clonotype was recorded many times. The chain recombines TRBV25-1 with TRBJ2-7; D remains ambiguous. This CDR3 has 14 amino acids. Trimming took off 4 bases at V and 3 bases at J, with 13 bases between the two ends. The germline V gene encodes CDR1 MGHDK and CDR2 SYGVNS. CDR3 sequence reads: CASSAPKAYYEQYV. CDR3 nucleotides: TGTGCCAGCAGTGCCCCGAAGGCTTACTACGAGCAGTACGTC.

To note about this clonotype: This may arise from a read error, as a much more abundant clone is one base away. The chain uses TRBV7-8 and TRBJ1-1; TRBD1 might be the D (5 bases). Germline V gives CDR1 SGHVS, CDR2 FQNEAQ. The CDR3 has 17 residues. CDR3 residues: CAISWGRGPLRGTEAFF. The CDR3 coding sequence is TGTGCCATCAGCTGGGGAAGGGGCCCCCTGAGAGGGACTGAAGCTTTCTTT.

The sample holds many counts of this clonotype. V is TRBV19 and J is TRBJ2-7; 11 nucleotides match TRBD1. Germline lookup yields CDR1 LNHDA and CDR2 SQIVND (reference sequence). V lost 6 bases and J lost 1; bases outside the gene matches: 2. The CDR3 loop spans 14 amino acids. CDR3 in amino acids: CASRDRGRSYEQYF. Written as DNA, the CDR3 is TGTGCCAGTAGGGACAGGGGGCGTTCCTACGAGCAGTACTTC.

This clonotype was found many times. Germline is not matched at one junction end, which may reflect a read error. CDR3 amino acids: CASSIAGYEQYF. The CDR3 coding sequence is TGTGCCAGCAGCATAGCAGGGTACGAGCAGTACTTC. This sequence joins TRBV7-2 and TRBJ2-7; weak D call: TRBD1 (5 bases). The CDR3 has 12 residues. CDR1 and CDR2 from the germline V gene are SGHTA and FQGNSA.

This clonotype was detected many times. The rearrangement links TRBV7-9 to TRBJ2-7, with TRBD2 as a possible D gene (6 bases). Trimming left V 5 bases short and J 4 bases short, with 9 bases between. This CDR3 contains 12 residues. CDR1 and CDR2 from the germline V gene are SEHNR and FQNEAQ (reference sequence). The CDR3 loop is CASSPAGYEQYF. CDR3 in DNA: TGTGCCAGCAGCCCGGCGGGATACGAGCAGTACTTC. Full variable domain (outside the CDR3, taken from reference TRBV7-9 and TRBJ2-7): DTGVSQNPRHKITKRGQNVTFRCDPISEHNRLYWYRQTLGQGPEFLTYFQNEAQLEKSRLLSDRFSAERPKGSFSTLEIQRTEQGDSAMYLCASSPAGYEQYFGPGTRLTVT.

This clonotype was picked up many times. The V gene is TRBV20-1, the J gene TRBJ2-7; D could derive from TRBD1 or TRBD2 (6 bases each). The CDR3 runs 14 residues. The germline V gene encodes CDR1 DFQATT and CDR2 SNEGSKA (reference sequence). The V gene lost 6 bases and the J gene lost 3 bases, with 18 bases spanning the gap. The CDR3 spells CSAVGGDRNYEQYF. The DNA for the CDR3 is TGCAGTGCCGTGGGGGGTGACAGGAACTACGAGCAGTACTTC.

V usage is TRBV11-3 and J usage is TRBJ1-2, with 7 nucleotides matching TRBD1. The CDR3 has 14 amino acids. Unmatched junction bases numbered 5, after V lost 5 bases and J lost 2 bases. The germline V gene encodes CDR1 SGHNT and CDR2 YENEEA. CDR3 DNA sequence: TGTGCCAGCAGCCCCCGACAGGGAAACTATGGCTACACCTTC. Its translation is CASSPRQGNYGYTF.

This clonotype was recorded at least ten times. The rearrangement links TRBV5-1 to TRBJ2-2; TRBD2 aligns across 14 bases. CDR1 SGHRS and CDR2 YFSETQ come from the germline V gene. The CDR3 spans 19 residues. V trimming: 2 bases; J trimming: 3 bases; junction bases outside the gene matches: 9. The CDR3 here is CASSFMPGLAGAYTGELFF. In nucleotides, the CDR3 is TGCGCCAGCAGCTTCATGCCGGGACTAGCGGGGGCCTACACCGGGGAGCTGTTTTTT.